This T cell receptor beta chain appears in the sequencing data of a study of T cell responses to AZD1222 COVID-19 vaccine (dated by TCRdb to the early 2020s). A note on the overall study: A total of around 240 trial participants underwent TCR sequencing, of whom about 210 had received two doses of AZD1222 and 26 had received two doses of the MenACWY control vaccine. Enrollment into the trials was organized by age into subgroups of 18-55, 56-69 and 70-plus years, and those subgroups contained approximately 150, 30 and 60 TCR-sequenced participants, respectively.

Reading the label with the study, this specimen's time point is: about 28 days (+/-7) after the second vaccine dose. AZD1222 recipients with second doses at about 4 weeks or about 12 weeks were pooled, because spike-specific TCR depth and breadth did not differ between schedules. Vaccinee samples were obtained from the UK trials COV001 and COV002, which included a single-blind randomized controlled phase 2/3 trial of AZD1222 (ChAdOx1 nCoV-19) in healthy adults. Trial participant PBMC samples were collected at day 0 and day 28 after the second dose for TCRbeta chain sequencing. General study outcomes and caveats: Reportedly, close to half of the unique spike-specific TCRs recognized epitopes lying outside the regions that are mutated in the B.1.351 and B.1.1.7 variants. A significant rise in spike-specific TCR breadth and depth was observed after two AZD1222 doses relative to day 0 and relative to MenACWY recipients. Because no samples from the day 14 peak response were available, repertoires could be characterized only after the peak T cell response. The vaccine-associated CD4 TCRs covered the entire spike protein, and the dominant responses fell in regions 160-218 and 743-854. Only 5 to 7 AZD1222 recipients were SARS-CoV-2 seropositive at baseline, limiting conclusions about previously exposed vaccinees. Participants were mostly white British, with more females than males. The authors suggested clonal diversity may have been underestimated. The 56-69-year group was small, and its depth increase did not reach significance, likely because of low power.

The CDR3 regions of human TCRbeta chains were analyzed by immunosequencing. In the original analysis: Repertoire TCRs were matched against a reference library of SARS-CoV-2-specific TCRs generated with the MIRA antigen-specificity platform. Breadth was defined as the fraction of unique TCRs that were SARS-CoV-2-associated, and depth was defined as the fraction of total T cells that were SARS-CoV-2-associated. Using the MIRA data, each spike-specific TCR was mapped to the spike region that the TCR reacts to and placed in a CD4 or CD8 class. Log10-transformed breadth and depth values were compared by one-way ANOVA with Sidak's multiple comparisons tests. Entries here come from immuneACCESS through TCRdb and include only in-frame sequences with V and J called. Some clones fail to appear in such tables; in the studies checked, an unresolved V gene covers under half of the shortfall, and the cause of the remainder is unknown. V and J calls and clone size are copied from that table; D and trimming were computed from the DNA. The sample table records 98,000 or so clones; roughly 84% of these occur just once. The top ten hold approximately 15% of the sample.

The sample holds one count of this clone. Its binding antigen is unknown. No much larger clonotype is one base removed from it; base qualities were not supplied. Measured from the cysteine to the phenylalanine, the CDR3 is 16 residues long. The sequence is cut down to CDR3 DNA, 48 bases in frame from base 1. Per the germline V gene, MGHDK is the CDR1 and SYGVNS is the CDR2. Ends trimmed: V by 4 bases, J by 6 bases; bases unmatched to a gene: 11. In this chain, TRBV25-1 is recombined with TRBJ2-1, and 8 junction bases match TRBD2. The material was peripheral blood, obtained 28 days after the second AZD1222 dose. This receptor was taken from an adult who received the AZD1222 COVID-19 vaccine. The nucleotides are TGTGCCAGCAGTGGCCATGGAACTAGCGGTATCAATGAGCAGTTCTTC. This translates into CASSGHGTSGINEQFF.